These 19 T cell receptor beta chains came from one sample sequenced in a study of shared clonotypes between healthy human individuals. Sequencing used immunoSEQ multiplex PCR; TCRdb keeps in-frame clones, though not all of them. The profile shows some 490,000 clones, about 84% of them singletons. Sequencing was done on a sample of PBMCs. The receptors originated from a woman between 35 and 50 years old in good health. Some clones in this sample may be carry-over from other donors' samples.

The table lists this clone with many counts. The chain uses TRBV6-5 and TRBJ2-1; the D is unclear. V lost 6 bases to trimming and J lost 0 bases, with 9 bases between them. Germline CDR1 is MNHEY and CDR2 is SVGAGI. The CDR3 has 14 amino acids. CDR3 residues: CASSLRVSYNEQFF. The CDR3 DNA reads TGTGCCAGCAGCCTTAGGGTCTCCTACAATGAGCAGTTCTTC.

CDR3 bases: TGTGCCAGCAGTTACTCGCACGGGTCGGACTATGGCTACACCTTC. Amino acid sequence: CASSYSHGSDYGYTF. The chain recombines TRBV6-5 with TRBJ1-2; no definite D call. Per the germline V gene, CDR1 is MNHEY and CDR2 is SVGAGI. With 0 bases removed from V and 3 bases from J, the gap between germline ends came to 11 bases. CDR3 size: 15 residues.

This rearrangement joins TRBV14 to TRBJ1-1, with D unresolved. The V gene lost 2 bases and the J gene lost 2 bases, with 9 bases spanning the gap. Germline-derived CDR1 and CDR2 are SGHDN and FVKESK. The CDR3 has 14 residues. CDR3 loop: CASSQIFGNTEAFF. The CDR3 DNA follows: TGTGCCAGCAGCCAAATCTTCGGCAACACTGAAGCTTTCTTT.

The J gene is TRBJ2-1, the V gene TRBV7-8, with D uncertain. The ends were cut back, 5 bases at V and 9 bases at J, with 14 bases in the middle. CDR1 is SGHVS and CDR2 is FQNEAQ in the germline V gene. There are 13 residues in the CDR3. CDR3 nucleotides: TGTGCCAGCAGCCTGGGCCCGGGCCTTGAGCAGTTCTTC. Its protein is CASSLGPGLEQFF.

This rearrangement joins TRBV5-1 to TRBJ2-7; 7 nucleotides match TRBD1. Germline loops: CDR1 SGHRS, CDR2 YFSETQ. CDR3 length: 14 residues. The V segment lost 2 bases and the J segment 0 bases; nucleotides outside the gene matches: 2. Written as DNA, the CDR3 is TGCGCCAGCAGCTTACGGGACAGCTCCTACGAGCAGTACTTC. As protein: CASSLRDSSYEQYF.

In regard to this clone: A read error is likely here: a far larger clone is one base away. The chain joins TRBV4-2 to TRBJ2-2; D is tentatively TRBD1 or TRBD2 (6 bases each). The germline V and J ends were trimmed by 1 base and 4 bases, with 10 bases remaining between them. The germline V gene has CDR1 LGHNA and CDR2 YNFKEQ. This CDR3 is 15 amino acids long. CDR3 amino acids: CASSQGGAVTGELFF. CDR3 coding DNA: TGTGCCAGCAGCCAAGGGGGGGCAGTCACCGGGGAGCTGTTTTTT.

The chain's CDR3 is CASSYQAGEGYEQYF. The CDR3 DNA sequence: TGTGCCAGCAGCTACCAAGCGGGAGAGGGGTACGAGCAGTACTTC. The V call is TRBV7-2, the J call TRBJ2-7; TRBD2 agrees at 8 bases. CDR1 is SGHTA, CDR2 FQGNSA, per germline. The ends lost 4 bases at V and 4 bases at J; junction bases unmatched: 9. This CDR3 is 15 amino acids long.

This rearrangement joins TRBV10-3 to TRBJ2-5, with TRBD2 identical over 10 bases. V was clipped by 2 bases and J by 2 bases; unmatched bases: 2. CDR1 and CDR2 from the germline V gene are ENHRY and SYGVKD. The CDR3 consists of 15 residues. The DNA for the CDR3 is TGTGCCATCAGTGAGACTAGCGGGGCTCAAGAGACCCAGTACTTC. It specifies CAISETSGAQETQYF.

This rearrangement joins TRBV4-2 to TRBJ1-2; D is unresolved. The CDR3 contains 14 residues. Germline loops: CDR1 LGHNA, CDR2 YNFKEQ. V was trimmed by 0 bases and J by 2 bases, leaving 7 bases between them. The CDR3 nucleotides are TGTGCCAGCAGCCAAGATATCCTAAACTATGGCTACACCTTC. Its protein product is CASSQDILNYGYTF.

The V call is TRBV29-1, the J call TRBJ2-7; TRBD2 matches at 9 bases. The CDR3 has 15 residues. V lost 4 bases to trimming and J lost 2 bases; unmatched junction nucleotides: 9. The germline V gene encodes CDR1 SQVTM and CDR2 ANQGSEA. The CDR3: CSVVSQASGTYEQYF. CDR3 bases: TGCAGCGTTGTTTCTCAGGCTAGCGGGACCTACGAGCAGTACTTC.

This clone has just one count. The chain is built from TRBV7-2 and TRBJ1-5; weak D call: TRBD1 (5 bases). V was trimmed by 4 bases and J by 5 bases, leaving 6 bases between them. CDR3 length: 12 residues. CDR1 and CDR2 (germline): SGHTA, FQGNSA. The CDR3 reads CASSWGDQPQHF. Written as DNA, the CDR3 is TGTGCCAGCAGCTGGGGGGATCAGCCCCAGCATTTT. The complete variable domain, with remaining parts taken from reference TRBV7-2 and TRBJ1-5, reads GAGVSQSPSNKVTEKGKDVELRCDPISGHTALYWYRQSLGQGLEFLIYFQGNSAPDKSGLPSDRFSAERTGGSVSTLTIQRTQQEDSAVYLCASSWGDQPQHFGDGTRLSIL.

The chain combines TRBV11-3 with TRBJ2-1; 8 nucleotides match TRBD1. Germline CDR1 reads SGHNT; CDR2 reads YENEEA. The CDR3 is 15 residues long. The V segment lost 5 bases and the J segment 6 bases; nucleotides outside the gene matches: 9. DNA of the CDR3: TGTGCCAGCAGCCCCGACAGGGGCATGGCCAATGAGCAGTTCTTC. Encoded protein: CASSPDRGMANEQFF.

The chain carries TRBV7-2 and TRBJ1-5; no clear D gene. V was trimmed by 5 bases and J by 4 bases, leaving 6 bases between them. This CDR3 region has 12 residues. In germline, CDR1 is SGHTA, CDR2 FQGNSA. This CDR3 is CASSNSNQPQHF. CDR3 DNA sequence: TGTGCCAGCAGCAACAGTAATCAGCCCCAGCATTTT.

This clone was detected only once. The chain carries TRBV20-1 and TRBJ2-5, with a possible D match to TRBD2 (5 bases). Germline CDR1 reads DFQATT; CDR2 reads SNEGSKA (reference sequence). V lost 5 bases, J lost 2 bases, and 6 bases lay in between. CDR3 length: 11 residues. The CDR3 sequence: CSAGLQETQYF. CDR3 nucleotides: TGCAGTGCTGGACTGCAAGAGACCCAGTACTTC.

V is TRBV11-3 and J is TRBJ2-3; 9 bases agree with TRBD2. The CDR3 spans 14 residues. J gave up 6 bases and V 5 bases, and 6 bases lay outside the gene matches. The V gene's germline CDR1 is SGHNT and CDR2 YENEEA. CDR3 in amino acids: CASSPGLATDTQYF. CDR3 nucleotides: TGTGCCAGCAGCCCGGGACTAGCTACGGATACGCAGTATTTT.

The V call is TRBV5-1, the J call TRBJ2-5; tentatively, D is TRBD1 (6 bases). V lost 5 bases, J lost 2 bases, and 10 bases lay in between. Looked up from germline, CDR1 is SGHRS and CDR2 is YFSETQ. This CDR3 region has 13 residues. This CDR3 reads CASRTGSQETQYF. For the CDR3, the DNA is TGCGCCAGCAGAACAGGGTCGCAAGAGACCCAGTACTTC.

The chain is built from TRBV5-1 and TRBJ1-1; TRBD1 aligns across 7 bases. V trimming: 4 bases; J trimming: 8 bases; junction bases outside the gene matches: 8. This CDR3 is 13 amino acids long. The germline V gene encodes CDR1 SGHRS and CDR2 YFSETQ. CDR3 region: CASSTGDSLEAFF. CDR3 nucleotide sequence: TGCGCCAGCAGCACCGGGGACAGTTTGGAAGCTTTCTTT.

This chain links TRBV6-1 with TRBJ1-1, with D unresolved. V was pared by 4 bases and J by 1 base, with 10 bases between. This CDR3 region has 14 residues. The V gene's germline CDR1 is MNHNS and CDR2 SASEGT. The CDR3, as DNA: TGTGCCAGCAGTGTTTCGCCGGAGAACACTGAAGCTTTCTTT. Encoded protein: CASSVSPENTEAFF.

This sequence joins TRBV2 and TRBJ2-5, with a tentative D call TRBD2 (5 bases). Trimming shortened V by 1 base and J by 5 bases, and 11 bases separated the two germline ends. Germline lookup yields CDR1 SNHLY and CDR2 FYNNEI. The CDR3 runs 14 residues. This CDR3 reads CASSEGGGGETQYF. CDR3 nucleotide sequence: TGTGCCAGCAGTGAAGGTGGAGGTGGGGAGACCCAGTACTTC.